Reported below is one TCR beta chain. This clone has only a few counts. The antigen it recognizes is unknown. No base-level quality is on record; no much larger clone is a single base apart. The CDR3, cysteine through phenylalanine, is 14 amino acids long. The CDR3 DNA has 42 bases and is translated from base 1. The germline ends are 9 bases apart after V is trimmed by 6 bases and J by 0 bases. CDR1 is given as MDHEN and CDR2 as SYDVKM, both from the germline V gene. The entire isolated RNA was reverse transcribed using the High Capacity cDNA Reverse Transcription Kit, and thus expressed TCRB transcripts were sequenced. Deep immunoSEQ sequencing was performed on naive, central memory and regulatory T cell samples, with an average of about 3.6 million total reads per sample. Sorted cells were lysed in RLT buffer and RNA was extracted with DNase-treated RNeasy Micro or Mini kits, depending on cell number. Each cell subset was processed separately to prevent cross-contamination, with patient and healthy donor samples processed together. The immunoSEQ multiplex PCR was used to amplify TCRB sequences from cDNA, yielding 87-bp fragments that span the CDR3 region. Sequencing of the amplicons was done on the Illumina HiSeq platform. As for how the authors treated the data: PCR bias was corrected computationally using synthetic template baselines, and reads within Hamming distance 2 were collapsed, with unmergeable singletons discarded. By aligning reads against IMGT, V, D and J genes, CDR3 length, and insertions or deletions at six rearrangement sites were assigned. Within each subset, clonotype counts were normalized to the number of sorted cells before true diversity and Gini coefficients were calculated with the tcR R package. The overlap coefficient, calculated on TCRB nucleotide sequences, was used to quantify repertoire sharing. Out-of-frame TCRB sequences from naive cells were analyzed as a proxy for the pre-selection repertoire. Sourced from immuneACCESS, this table was stored by TCRdb with only in-frame sequences that have V and J called. A share of the clones is absent; for the studies checked, an unresolved V gene accounts for under half, and the remainder has no known explanation. V, J and clone size were drawn from that table, and D and trimming were deduced from the DNA. Recorded for this sample are some 660,000 clones; roughly an eighth of them occurred a single time. Of the sample, less than 0.04% falls within the top ten clones.

This sample stems from a study of beta chain features in type 1 diabetes (dated by TCRdb to between 2018 and 2020). Regarding the study in general: Mean age, gender distribution, total cell number and subset yield were not different between patients and healthy donors. A total of approximately 99,000,000 sorted cells were examined across all samples, and RNA yield correlated strongly with the number of cells per subset. The study compared TCRB repertoires of sorted circulating CD4+ T cell subsets between recently diagnosed type 1 diabetes patients and matched healthy donors. Regulatory and stem cell-like memory subsets were isolated from only 8 patients and roughly 8 healthy donors, whereas naive and central memory subsets came from all 28 donors.

The investigation overall reported the following: Because cDNA was sequenced instead of genomic DNA, activated cells with high expression could be over-represented, although the groups did not differ in activation or CD3 levels. Type 1 diabetes patients showed a moderate but significant shortening of TCRB CDR3 length in all four CD4+ subsets. Only small numbers of individuals were included in the HLA sub-analyses, which left unresolved whether HLA type had any influence on TCRB rearrangement. Naive, central memory and regulatory TCRB repertoires appeared to be more similar among patients than among healthy donors. Patients with type 1 diabetes made fewer insertions and deleted more nucleotides at VDJ recombination sites, implying thymic rearrangement abnormalities. Shorter templates might have been favored by PCR, but patient and control samples were amplified and corrected together, so both groups would have been affected equally by any skew.

Each donor gave one peripheral blood draw, averaging approximately 0.12 L, which was collected into heparinised tubes. Naive, central memory, regulatory and stem cell-like memory CD4+ T cells were sorted on a BD FACSAria II using a panel including CD45RO, CCR7, CD25, CD127, CD95 and CD27. Every sorted population had a purity above 95%. Right away, PBMCs were isolated by Lymphoprep density gradient centrifugation and were stained directly, with no culture step. To minimize batch effects, samples were stained and sorted in pairs, one healthy donor with one patient per experiment. Specimen: naive CD4+ T cells from blood. The cell subset or site tag for this specimen amounts to: true naive CD4+ T cells. The sequence is built from TRBV28 and TRBJ1-3; a weak D assignment points to TRBD1 (5 bases agree). The TCR was taken from a man aged 18 to 29 with type 1 diabetes. CDR3 region: CASRDTRSGNTIYF. The nucleotide sequence reads as follows: TGTGCCAGCAGGGACACGCGCTCTGGAAACACCATATATTTT.